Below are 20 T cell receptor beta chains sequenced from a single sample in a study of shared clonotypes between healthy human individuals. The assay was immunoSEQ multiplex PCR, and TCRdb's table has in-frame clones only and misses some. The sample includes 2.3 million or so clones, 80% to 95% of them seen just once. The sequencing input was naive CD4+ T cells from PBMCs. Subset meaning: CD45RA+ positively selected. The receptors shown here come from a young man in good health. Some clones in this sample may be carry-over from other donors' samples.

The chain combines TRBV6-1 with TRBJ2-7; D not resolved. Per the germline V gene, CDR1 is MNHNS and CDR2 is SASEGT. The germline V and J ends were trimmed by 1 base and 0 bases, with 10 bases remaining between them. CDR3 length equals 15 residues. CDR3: CASSEGKQSSYEQYF. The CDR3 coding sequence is TGTGCCAGCAGTGAAGGAAAGCAGAGCTCCTACGAGCAGTACTTC.

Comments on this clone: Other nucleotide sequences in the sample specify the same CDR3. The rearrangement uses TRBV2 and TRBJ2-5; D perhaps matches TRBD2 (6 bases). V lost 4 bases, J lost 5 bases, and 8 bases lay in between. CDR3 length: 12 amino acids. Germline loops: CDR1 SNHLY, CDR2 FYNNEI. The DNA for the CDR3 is TGTGCCAGCAGTGTTCGGGGGGAGACCCAGTACTTC. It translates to CASSVRGETQYF.

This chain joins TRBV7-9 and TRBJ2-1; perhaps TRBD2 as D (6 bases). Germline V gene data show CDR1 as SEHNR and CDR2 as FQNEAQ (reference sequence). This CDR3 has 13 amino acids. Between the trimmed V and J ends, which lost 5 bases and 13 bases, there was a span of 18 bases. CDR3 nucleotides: TGTGCCAGCAGCCCAGGTGGGCGGGACTTTCAGTTCTTC. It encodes CASSPGGRDFQFF.

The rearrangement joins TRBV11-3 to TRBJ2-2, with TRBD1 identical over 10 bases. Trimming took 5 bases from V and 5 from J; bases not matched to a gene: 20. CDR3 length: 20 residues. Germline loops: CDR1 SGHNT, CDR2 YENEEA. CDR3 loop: CASSHSPWDRGQSGTGELFF. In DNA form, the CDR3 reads TGTGCCAGCAGCCACTCACCCTGGGACAGGGGTCAATCGGGGACCGGGGAGCTGTTTTTT.

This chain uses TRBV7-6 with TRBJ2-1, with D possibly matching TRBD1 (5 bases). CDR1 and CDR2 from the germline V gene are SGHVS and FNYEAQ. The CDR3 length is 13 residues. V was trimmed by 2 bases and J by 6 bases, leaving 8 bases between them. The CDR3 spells CASSLIRGNEQFF. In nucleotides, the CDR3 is TGTGCCAGCAGCTTAATAAGGGGCAATGAGCAGTTCTTC.

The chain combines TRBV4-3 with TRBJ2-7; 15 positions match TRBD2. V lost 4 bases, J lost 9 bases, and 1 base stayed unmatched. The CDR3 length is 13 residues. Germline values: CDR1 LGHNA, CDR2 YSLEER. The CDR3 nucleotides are TGCGCCAGCAGCCTGGGACTAGCGGGAGGGCAGTACTTC. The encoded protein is CASSLGLAGGQYF.

As DNA, the CDR3 is TGTGCCAGCAGCCCTCAAACGACCTCTGGGGCCAACGTCCTGACTTTC. Translating gives CASSPQTTSGANVLTF. J is TRBJ2-6 and V is TRBV9; no clear D. The CDR3 spans 16 residues. V was pared by 4 bases and J by 0 bases, with 11 bases between. Germline V gene sequence: CDR1 SGDLS, CDR2 YYNGEE.

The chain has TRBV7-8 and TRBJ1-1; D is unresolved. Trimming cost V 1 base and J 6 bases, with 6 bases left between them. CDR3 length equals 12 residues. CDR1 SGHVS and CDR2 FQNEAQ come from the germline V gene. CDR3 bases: TGTGCCAGCAGCTTAGATTTCGCTGAAGCTTTCTTT. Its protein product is CASSLDFAEAFF. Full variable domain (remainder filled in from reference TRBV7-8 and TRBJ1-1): GAGVSQSPRYKVAKRGQDVALRCDPISGHVSLFWYQQALGQGPEFLTYFQNEAQLDKSGLPSDRFFAERPEGSVSTLKIQRTQQEDSAVYLCASSLDFAEAFFGQGTRLTVV.

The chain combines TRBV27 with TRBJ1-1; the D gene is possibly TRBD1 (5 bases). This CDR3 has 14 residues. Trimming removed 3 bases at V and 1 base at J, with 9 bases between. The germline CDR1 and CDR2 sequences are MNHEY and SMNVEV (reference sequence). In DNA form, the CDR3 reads TGTGCCAGCAGTTTGGGACGGGAGAACACTGAAGCTTTCTTT. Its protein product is CASSLGRENTEAFF.

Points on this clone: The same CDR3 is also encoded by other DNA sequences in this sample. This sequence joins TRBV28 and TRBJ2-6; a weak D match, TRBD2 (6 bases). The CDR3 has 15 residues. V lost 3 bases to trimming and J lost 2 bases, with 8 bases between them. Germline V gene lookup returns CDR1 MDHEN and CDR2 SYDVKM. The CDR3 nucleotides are TGTGCCAGCAGTTTGAGGAGGGCTGGGGCCAACGTCCTGACTTTC. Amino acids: CASSLRRAGANVLTF.

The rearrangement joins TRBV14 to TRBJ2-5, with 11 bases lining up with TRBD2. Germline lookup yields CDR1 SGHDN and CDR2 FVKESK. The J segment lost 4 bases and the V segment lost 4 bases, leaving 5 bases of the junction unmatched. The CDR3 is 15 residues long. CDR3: CASSPQLAGAETQYF. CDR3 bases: TGTGCCAGCAGCCCCCAACTAGCGGGAGCAGAGACCCAGTACTTC.

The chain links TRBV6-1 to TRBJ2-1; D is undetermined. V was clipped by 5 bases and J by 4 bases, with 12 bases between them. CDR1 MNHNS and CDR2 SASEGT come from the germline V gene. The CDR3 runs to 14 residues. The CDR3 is CASSYEATYNEQFF. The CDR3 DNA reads TGTGCCAGCAGTTATGAGGCAACATACAATGAGCAGTTCTTC.

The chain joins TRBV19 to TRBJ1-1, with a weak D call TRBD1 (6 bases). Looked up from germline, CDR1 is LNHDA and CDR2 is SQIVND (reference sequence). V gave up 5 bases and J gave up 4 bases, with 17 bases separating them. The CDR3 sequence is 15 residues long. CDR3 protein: CASSPGHQGITEAFF. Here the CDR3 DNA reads TGTGCCAGTAGTCCGGGACATCAGGGGATCACTGAAGCTTTCTTT.

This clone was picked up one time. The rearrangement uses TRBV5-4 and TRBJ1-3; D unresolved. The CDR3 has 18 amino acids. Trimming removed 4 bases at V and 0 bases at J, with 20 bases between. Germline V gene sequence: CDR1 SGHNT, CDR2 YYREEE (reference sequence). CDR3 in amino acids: CASSRAQDGLRSGNTIYF. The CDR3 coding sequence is TGTGCCAGCAGCCGGGCTCAGGATGGCCTACGCTCTGGAAACACCATATATTTT. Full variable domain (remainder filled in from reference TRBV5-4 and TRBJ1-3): ETGVTQSPTHLIKTRGQQVTLRCSSQSGHNTVSWYQQALGQGPQFIFQYYREEENGRGNFPPRFSGLQFPNYSSELNVNALELDDSALYLCASSRAQDGLRSGNTIYFGEGSWLTVV.

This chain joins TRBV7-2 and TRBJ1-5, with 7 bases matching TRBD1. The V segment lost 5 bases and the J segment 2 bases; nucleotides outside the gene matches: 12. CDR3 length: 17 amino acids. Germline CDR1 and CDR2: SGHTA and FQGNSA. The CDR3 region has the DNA TGTGCCAGCAGCCTCAGAACCCAGGGGGTTGGCAATCAGCCCCAGCATTTT. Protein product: CASSLRTQGVGNQPQHF.

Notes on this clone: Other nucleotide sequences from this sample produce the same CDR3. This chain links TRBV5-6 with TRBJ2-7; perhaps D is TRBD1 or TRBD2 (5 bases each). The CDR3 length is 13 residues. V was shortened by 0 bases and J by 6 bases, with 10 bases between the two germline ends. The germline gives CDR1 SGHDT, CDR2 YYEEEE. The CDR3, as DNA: TGTGCCAGCAGCTTGGGGGGGTTAGGCGAGCAGTACTTC. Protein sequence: CASSLGGLGEQYF.

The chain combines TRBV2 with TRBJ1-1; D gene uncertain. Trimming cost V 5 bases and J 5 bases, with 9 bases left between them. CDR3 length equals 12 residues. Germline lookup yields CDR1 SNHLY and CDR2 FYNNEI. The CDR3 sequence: CASSPEITEAFF. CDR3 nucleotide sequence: TGTGCCAGCAGTCCCGAAATTACTGAAGCTTTCTTT.

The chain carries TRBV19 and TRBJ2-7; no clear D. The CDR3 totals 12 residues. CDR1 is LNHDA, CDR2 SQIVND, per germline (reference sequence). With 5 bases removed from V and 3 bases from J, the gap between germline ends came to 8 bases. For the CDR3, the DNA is TGTGCCAGTAGTGCCACGAACTACGAGCAGTACTTC. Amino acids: CASSATNYEQYF.

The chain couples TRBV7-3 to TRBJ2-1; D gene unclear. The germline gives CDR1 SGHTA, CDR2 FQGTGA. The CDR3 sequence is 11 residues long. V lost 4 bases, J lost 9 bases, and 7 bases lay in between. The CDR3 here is CASSSRSEQFF. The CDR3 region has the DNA TGTGCCAGCAGCTCCCGTAGTGAGCAGTTCTTC.

CDR3 coding DNA: TGTGCCGCTCACAGGGGCCCCGGATATGGCTACACCTTC. Translating gives CAAHRGPGYGYTF. The J gene is TRBJ1-2, the V gene TRBV19; 7 bases align to TRBD1. Trimming took 11 bases from V and 5 from J; bases not matched to a gene: 11. The CDR3 runs to 13 residues. Germline V gene data show CDR1 as LNHDA and CDR2 as SQIVND (reference sequence).